This T cell receptor (beta chain) was captured in a study of T cell changes during pregnancy in multiple sclerosis. Germline V CDR1 and CDR2: SGHRS, YFSETQ. The CDR3 extends over 13 amino acids. Trimming removed 0 bases from V and 1 base from J, with 5 bases in between. Sequencing used immunoSEQ multiplex PCR; TCRdb keeps in-frame clones, though not all of them. The table has roughly 49,000 clones, around 95% seen once. This clone has a single count. Specimen: CD8+ T cells from peripheral blood mononuclear cells, collected in the first trimester of pregnancy. The sequence was collected from a female donor with multiple sclerosis, enrolled in a pregnancy study. This chain joins TRBV5-1 and TRBJ2-7, with D unresolved. The CDR3 DNA reads as TGCGCCAGCAGCTTGGGAGTTTCCTACGAGCAGTACTTC. Encoded protein: CASSLGVSYEQYF. The variable domain in full, completed from reference TRBV5-1 and TRBJ2-7, reads KAGVTQTPRYLIKTRGQQVTLSCSPISGHRSVSWYQQTPGQGLQFLFEYFSETQRNKGNFPGRFSGRQFSNSRSEMNVSTLELGDSALYLCASSLGVSYEQYFGPGTRLTVT.